This passage covers 25 T cell receptor beta chains from one sample sequenced in a study of control samples from healthy donors and cancer patients. Clones were sequenced by immunoSEQ multiplex PCR, and TCRdb holds only the in-frame ones, with some missing. This table holds some 150,000 clones, 75% to 95% found once. Source material: blood. The receptor set was obtained from a man between 18 and 29 years old in good health.

This sequence joins TRBV7-2 and TRBJ2-1; 8 nucleotides align to TRBD2. CDR1 is SGHTA and CDR2 is FQGNSA in the germline V gene. This CDR3 has 15 residues. J was trimmed by 3 bases and V by 5 bases; bases with no gene match: 6. DNA for the CDR3: TGTGCCAGCAGCCCGGGGGGGCAGGTCTACAATGAGCAGTTCTTC. This encodes CASSPGGQVYNEQFF. The entire variable domain, with the rest obtained from reference TRBV7-2 and TRBJ2-1, is as follows: GAGVSQSPSNKVTEKGKDVELRCDPISGHTALYWYRQSLGQGLEFLIYFQGNSAPDKSGLPSDRFSAERTGGSVSTLTIQRTQQEDSAVYLCASSPGGQVYNEQFFGPGTRLTVL.

The genes are TRBV25-1 and TRBJ1-2; 10 positions agree with TRBD1. Germline values: CDR1 MGHDK, CDR2 SYGVNS. Trimming at V came to 4 bases and at J to 4 bases, leaving 3 bases not matched to a gene. CDR3 length equals 14 residues. Here the CDR3 DNA reads TGTGCCAGCAGTGGCAGGACAGGGGGCTATGGCTACACCTTC. This codes for CASSGRTGGYGYTF.

The chain is built from TRBV28 and TRBJ2-7; D gene uncertain. Germline V gives CDR1 MDHEN, CDR2 SYDVKM. The V end was cut by 6 bases, the J end by 5 bases, with 11 bases between. CDR3 length: 12 amino acids. CDR3 DNA: TGTGCCAGCAGACCCACTGGGAACGAGCAGTACTTC. Translated, it gives CASRPTGNEQYF.

V and J are TRBV10-2 and TRBJ1-2; 9 positions match TRBD1. V lost 10 bases and J lost 2; bases outside the gene matches: 5. Germline V gene data show CDR1 as WSHSY and CDR2 as SAAADI. The CDR3 contains 13 residues. CDR3 nucleotide sequence: TGCGCCACGGACAGGGGCCACAACTATGGCTACACCTTC. It codes for CATDRGHNYGYTF.

There are a few counts of this clone. The chain combines TRBV5-6 with TRBJ2-7; D is unclear. The CDR3 is 13 amino acids. Germline V gene sequence: CDR1 SGHDT, CDR2 YYEEEE. V lost 1 base to trimming and J lost 2 bases, with 7 bases between them. The CDR3, as DNA: TGTGCCAGCAGCTTGTACAAGCCCTACGAGCAGTACTTC. This encodes CASSLYKPYEQYF.

The V gene is TRBV5-5, the J gene TRBJ2-3; possible D gene TRBD1, 6 bases. The ends were cut back, 4 bases at V and 5 bases at J, with 11 bases in the middle. The germline V gene has CDR1 SGHKS and CDR2 YYEKEE (reference sequence). The CDR3 runs to 13 residues. Written as DNA, the CDR3 is TGTGCCAGCAGCCGACAGGCTGAAGATACGCAGTATTTT. This translates into CASSRQAEDTQYF. Based on the CDR3 plus reference TRBV5-5 and TRBJ2-3, the full variable domain is DAGVTQSPTHLIKTRGQQVTLRCSPISGHKSVSWYQQVLGQGPQFIFQYYEKEERGRGNFPDRFSARQFPNYSSELNVNALLLGDSALYLCASSRQAEDTQYFGPGTRLTVL.

The rearrangement joins TRBV18 to TRBJ1-1; 7 nucleotides align to TRBD1. The trim removed 0 bases at V and 1 base at J, leaving 2 bases unmatched. This CDR3 has 15 residues. The germline gives CDR1 KGHSH, CDR2 LQKENI. CDR3 in DNA: TGTGCCAGCTCACCACCGGGACAGTCGAACACTGAAGCTTTCTTT. Protein: CASSPPGQSNTEAFF.

The V gene is TRBV11-3, the J gene TRBJ2-3; D not certain. CDR3 length equals 14 residues. V was pared by 5 bases and J by 5 bases, with 14 bases between. Germline assignment: CDR1 SGHNT and CDR2 YENEEA. CDR3 coding DNA: TGTGCCAGCAGCCCTGACACGGTTCAAGATACGCAGTATTTT. It translates to CASSPDTVQDTQYF.

Turning to this clone: Other DNA sequences from this sample encode an identical CDR3 as well. The rearrangement links TRBV7-2 to TRBJ2-5; tentatively, D is TRBD1 (6 bases). Trimming pared 6 bases from V and 5 bases from J, leaving 13 bases between. The germline V gene encodes CDR1 SGHTA and CDR2 FQGNSA. The CDR3 contains 13 residues. CDR3 sequence reads: CASSLDRGETQYF. The CDR3 DNA is TGTGCCAGCAGTTTGGATAGGGGGGAGACCCAGTACTTC.

A word on this clone: At the DNA level, this CDR3 is encoded by other sequences in the same sample as well. The chain couples TRBV7-6 to TRBJ2-1; 9 bases are shared with TRBD2. With V trimmed by 4 bases and J by 8 bases, 12 bases remained unmatched. The V gene's germline CDR1 is SGHVS and CDR2 FNYEAQ. This CDR3 has 16 amino acids. The CDR3, as DNA: TGTGCCAGCAGCTCCGGGCACGCGGGGGGGGGCTATGAGCAGTTCTTC. This encodes CASSSGHAGGGYEQFF.

The chain joins TRBV10-2 to TRBJ2-2; 10 bases are a match to TRBD2. This CDR3 contains 15 residues. After removal of 6 bases from V and 1 base from J, the junction contained 2 bases not matched to a gene. The germline gives CDR1 WSHSY, CDR2 SAAADI. This chain's CDR3 is CASSIAGGNTGELFF. The CDR3 bases are TGCGCCAGCAGCATAGCGGGGGGGAACACCGGGGAGCTGTTTTTT.

The chain is built from TRBV19 and TRBJ2-7; 8 bases agree with TRBD1. The germline V gene has CDR1 LNHDA and CDR2 SQIVND (reference sequence). The CDR3 is 12 residues long. The junction had 6 bases not matched to a gene; V was cut back by 9 bases and J by 5 bases. The CDR3 nucleotides are TGTGCCAGATCGACAGGGGCAAACGAGCAGTACTTC. It encodes CARSTGANEQYF.

This clone showed up just once. The same CDR3 can be traced to other DNA sequences in this sample. The CDR3 bases are TGTGCCAGCAGCTTAGAGGCAGGCCCAAACTATGGCTACACCTTC. Amino acids: CASSLEAGPNYGYTF. The chain has TRBV7-6 and TRBJ1-2; D not certain. Germline V CDR1 and CDR2: SGHVS, FNYEAQ. V gave up 1 base and J gave up 2 bases, with 11 bases separating them. CDR3 length: 15 amino acids. The variable domain in full, with the rest retrieved from reference TRBV7-6 and TRBJ1-2, is GAGVSQSPRYKVTKRGQDVALRCDPISGHVSLYWYRQALGQGPEFLTYFNYEAQQDKSGLPNDRFSAERPEGSISTLTIQRTEQRDSAMYRCASSLEAGPNYGYTFGSGTRLTVV.

The V call is TRBV2, the J call TRBJ1-4, with D perhaps TRBD1 (6 bases). The germline V gene encodes CDR1 SNHLY and CDR2 FYNNEI. The V end was cut by 3 bases, the J end by 7 bases, with 15 bases between. This CDR3 comprises 15 residues. The CDR3 reads CASSEVRGAGEKLFF. CDR3 coding DNA: TGTGCCAGCAGTGAGGTCCGGGGGGCGGGTGAAAAACTGTTTTTT.

The chain carries TRBV5-1 and TRBJ2-5; tentatively, D is TRBD1 or TRBD2 (5 bases each). Germline V gene lookup returns CDR1 SGHRS and CDR2 YFSETQ. The V end lost 7 bases, the J end lost 5 bases, and 15 bases lay between the germline ends. This CDR3 has 13 amino acids. CDR3 sequence (DNA): TGCGCCAGCTATCGCGAGAGGGGCGAGACCCAGTACTTC. Translating it yields CASYRERGETQYF.

The chain couples TRBV5-1 to TRBJ2-3, with D perhaps TRBD2 (5 bases). The germline gives CDR1 SGHRS, CDR2 YFSETQ. The CDR3 length is 13 residues. V was pared by 4 bases and J by 5 bases, with 11 bases between. The DNA for the CDR3 is TGCGCCAGCAGCCGGGGAGATGGAGATACGCAGTATTTT. It codes for CASSRGDGDTQYF.

The chain links TRBV24-1 to TRBJ1-4; 8 bases match TRBD1. The CDR3 loop spans 14 amino acids. Trimming took 9 bases from V and 10 from J; bases not matched to a gene: 12. Germline lookup yields CDR1 KGHDR and CDR2 SFDVKD. This CDR3 is CATGGSGGDGKLFF. DNA of the CDR3: TGTGCCACCGGAGGGTCAGGGGGCGATGGAAAACTGTTTTTT.

This rearrangement joins TRBV4-2 to TRBJ2-5, with 14 positions matching TRBD2. V was clipped by 4 bases and J by 2 bases; unmatched bases: 3. CDR1 is LGHNA and CDR2 is YNFKEQ in the germline V gene. The CDR3 is 16 amino acids. The chain's CDR3 is CASSPRLAGGQETQYF. CDR3 in DNA: TGTGCCAGCAGCCCCCGACTAGCGGGGGGGCAAGAGACCCAGTACTTC.

The gene calls are TRBV6-5 and TRBJ2-7, with D possibly matching TRBD1 (6 bases). With 0 bases removed from V and 3 bases from J, the gap between germline ends came to 12 bases. This CDR3 contains 15 residues. Germline values: CDR1 MNHEY, CDR2 SVGAGI. The CDR3 DNA is TGTGCCAGCAGTTACTCGGAGACAGGCTTCTACGAGCAGTACTTC. It is translated as CASSYSETGFYEQYF.

The chain joins TRBV7-9 to TRBJ1-1; D gene ambiguous. CDR1 and CDR2 from the germline V gene are SEHNR and FQNEAQ (reference sequence). The CDR3 loop spans 16 amino acids. The ends were cut back, 2 bases at V and 1 base at J, with 14 bases in the middle. CDR3 coding DNA: TGTGCCAGCAGCTTAATCCTGCCGCAGAAGAACACTGAAGCTTTCTTT. It codes for CASSLILPQKNTEAFF.

The chain's CDR3 is CASSPGGSSGNTIYF. CDR3 DNA sequence: TGTGCCAGCAGCCCCGGAGGAAGCTCTGGAAACACCATATATTTT. The V and J genes are TRBV5-4 and TRBJ1-3; D is unclear. The CDR3 runs 15 residues. Germline CDR1 SGHNT, CDR2 YYREEE (reference sequence). V gave up 4 bases and J gave up 0 bases, with 11 bases separating them.

The gene calls are TRBV6-5 and TRBJ2-3, with 9 bases aligning to TRBD1. V lost 6 bases, J lost 2 bases, and 6 bases stayed unmatched. The CDR3 is made up of 15 amino acids. The germline gives CDR1 MNHEY, CDR2 SVGAGI. Here the CDR3 DNA reads TGTGCCAGCAGACCCGGGACAGGGCACACAGATACGCAGTATTTT. Translating it yields CASRPGTGHTDTQYF.

The CDR3, as DNA: TGTGCCAGCAGTTACGGGACAGGGTTACGGATTGACACTGAAGCTTTCTTT. Encoded protein: CASSYGTGLRIDTEAFF. This sequence joins TRBV6-2 or TRBV6-3 and TRBJ1-1; 9 bases match TRBD1. After removal of 2 bases from V and 3 bases from J, the junction contained 10 bases not matched to a gene. Germline CDR1 is MNHEY and CDR2 is SVGEGT. This CDR3 is built from 17 residues.

The chain couples TRBV7-2 to TRBJ1-4, with TRBD1 as a possible D gene (5 bases). The CDR3 loop spans 16 amino acids. Trimming took 5 bases from V and 5 from J, leaving 18 bases between them. In germline, CDR1 is SGHTA, CDR2 FQGNSA. The CDR3 reads CASSPNSPGINEKLFF. The DNA of the CDR3 is TGTGCCAGCAGCCCAAACAGTCCAGGGATAAATGAAAAACTGTTTTTT. Using reference TRBV7-2 and TRBJ1-4 for the parts outside the CDR3, the full variable domain is GAGVSQSPSNKVTEKGKDVELRCDPISGHTALYWYRQSLGQGLEFLIYFQGNSAPDKSGLPSDRFSAERTGGSVSTLTIQRTQQEDSAVYLCASSPNSPGINEKLFFGSGTQLSVL.

In this sample, this clone turned up a few times. The V call is TRBV7-9, the J call TRBJ1-5, with TRBD1 identical over 7 bases. The CDR3 covers 16 residues. Trimming cost V 5 bases and J 0 bases; bases outside gene matches: 7. Germline V gene sequence: CDR1 SEHNR, CDR2 FQNEAQ (reference sequence). The CDR3 spells CASSLGTVLSNQPQHF. CDR3 in DNA: TGTGCCAGCAGCCTCGGGACAGTCCTTAGCAATCAGCCCCAGCATTTT.